Presented here are 23 T cell receptor beta chains from one specimen sequenced in a study of T cell changes during pregnancy in multiple sclerosis. The assay was immunoSEQ multiplex PCR, and TCRdb's table has in-frame clones only and misses some. The repertoire holds just over 55,000 clones, under 95% seen once, with around 3.5% in the top ten. Sequencing was performed on peripheral blood, taken after pregnancy. The source of these receptors is a female donor in good health, enrolled as a control in a pregnancy study.

V gene TRBV4-1 combines with J gene TRBJ2-5; 13 bases are shared with TRBD2. Germline V gene sequence: CDR1 MGHRA, CDR2 YSYEKL. J was trimmed by 3 bases and V by 1 base; bases with no gene match: 5. The CDR3 loop spans 17 amino acids. The CDR3: CASSQGLAGGTKETQYF. The CDR3 DNA reads TGCGCCAGCAGCCAAGGACTAGCGGGGGGTACAAAAGAGACCCAGTACTTC.

This clone was seen a handful of times. This chain links TRBV19 with TRBJ2-7; 8 positions match TRBD2. Germline V lookup: CDR1 LNHDA, CDR2 SQIVND (reference sequence). J lost 0 bases, V lost 6 bases, and 7 bases had no gene match. The CDR3 covers 15 residues. The CDR3 reads CASRLAGGNSYEQYF. The CDR3 nucleotides read TGTGCCAGTAGACTGGCGGGAGGCAACTCCTACGAGCAGTACTTC.

The rearrangement joins TRBV28 to TRBJ2-1, with D possibly matching TRBD1 (5 bases). Per the germline V gene, CDR1 is MDHEN and CDR2 is SYDVKM. The CDR3 runs to 17 residues. The germline V and J ends were trimmed by 5 bases and 0 bases, with 17 bases remaining between them. In DNA form, the CDR3 reads TGTGCCAGCAGTGGATCCCTCGGACAAAGCTCCTACAATGAGCAGTTCTTC. Translating gives CASSGSLGQSSYNEQFF. Complete variable domain (other parts from reference TRBV28 and TRBJ2-1): DVKVTQSSRYLVKRTGEKVFLECVQDMDHENMFWYRQDPGLGLRLIYFSYDVKMKEKGDIPEGYSVSREKKERFSLILESASTNQTSMYLCASSGSLGQSSYNEQFFGPGTRLTVL.

The V call is TRBV20-1, the J call TRBJ1-1, with D unresolved. The CDR3 is made up of 10 amino acids. The germline V and J ends were trimmed by 6 bases and 1 base, with 3 bases remaining between them. CDR1 and CDR2 from the germline V gene are DFQATT and SNEGSKA (reference sequence). The CDR3 is CSAQNTEAFF. Here the CDR3 DNA reads TGCAGTGCCCAGAACACTGAAGCTTTCTTT.

This clone appeared a single time. The rearrangement links TRBV2 to TRBJ1-2; D remains unclear. V lost 8 bases to trimming and J lost 5 bases, with 18 bases between them. The CDR3 sequence is 14 residues long. CDR1 SNHLY and CDR2 FYNNEI come from the germline V gene. This CDR3 is CASSSVDGEYGYTF. DNA for the CDR3: TGTGCCAGCTCCAGCGTCGACGGGGAATATGGCTACACCTTC.

This rearrangement joins TRBV19 to TRBJ2-5, with a weak D call TRBD1 (6 bases). The CDR3 is 14 residues long. The V gene lost 7 bases and the J gene lost 5 bases, with 17 bases spanning the gap. Germline V CDR1 and CDR2: LNHDA, SQIVND (reference sequence). As DNA, the CDR3 is TGTGCCAGTACCCCAGGGGCCCGTTGGGAGACCCAGTACTTC. Residues: CASTPGARWETQYF.

V usage is TRBV7-9 and J usage is TRBJ1-5; 10 bases are shared with TRBD1. This CDR3 spans 18 amino acids. Trimming took 1 base from V and 2 from J; bases not matched to a gene: 8. Germline V gene lookup returns CDR1 SEHNR and CDR2 FQNEAQ (reference sequence). This chain's CDR3 is CASSLDGTGADGNQPQHF. As DNA, the CDR3 is TGTGCCAGCAGCTTAGACGGGACAGGGGCGGATGGCAATCAGCCCCAGCATTTT.

The genes are TRBV30 and TRBJ1-3; no clear D. Germline CDR1 and CDR2: GTSNPN and SVGIG (reference sequence). This CDR3 is 15 amino acids long. Deletions cut 2 bases from V and 0 bases from J, with 11 bases between. In DNA form, the CDR3 reads TGTGCCTGGAGTCCAACGGTACTCTCTGGAAACACCATATATTTT. Translated: CAWSPTVLSGNTIYF.

This clone was seen only once. The chain couples TRBV10-3 to TRBJ2-7; 10 bases map to TRBD2. Germline V gene lookup returns CDR1 ENHRY and CDR2 SYGVKD. The CDR3 totals 13 residues. V lost 4 bases to trimming and J lost 3 bases; unmatched junction nucleotides: 0. The CDR3 DNA reads as TGTGCCATCAGTGCTAGCGGGGGCTACGAGCAGTACTTC. The encoded protein is CAISASGGYEQYF.

Written as DNA, the CDR3 is TGTGCCTGGAGTATTATCCATCGGGACAAAATCTCCTACGAGCAGTACTTC. Translated, it gives CAWSIIHRDKISYEQYF. The rearrangement links TRBV30 to TRBJ2-7, with D perhaps matching TRBD1 (6 bases). CDR1 is GTSNPN, CDR2 SVGIG, per germline (reference sequence). The CDR3 spans 17 residues. V dropped 2 bases and J dropped 0 bases, with 20 bases sitting between them.

This chain joins TRBV4-2 and TRBJ2-2; 11 positions match TRBD2. Germline trimming cut 1 base from V and 2 bases from J; bases unmatched to any gene: 9. Germline V lookup: CDR1 LGHNA, CDR2 YNFKEQ. The CDR3 totals 19 residues. DNA for the CDR3: TGTGCCAGCAGCCAAGTCCGGACTAGCGGGCGGACTAACACCGGGGAGCTGTTTTTT. Encoded protein: CASSQVRTSGRTNTGELFF.

This chain links TRBV4-2 with TRBJ2-3; weak D call: TRBD1 (6 bases). This CDR3 comprises 15 residues. V was pared by 0 bases and J by 4 bases, with 11 bases between. Germline CDR1 and CDR2: LGHNA and YNFKEQ. CDR3 coding DNA: TGTGCCAGCAGCCAAGAGTCAGGGGCCCCAGATACGCAGTATTTT. Translated: CASSQESGAPDTQYF.

The J gene is TRBJ2-1, the V gene TRBV10-3, with 7 nucleotides matching TRBD2. The J segment lost 0 bases and the V segment lost 0 bases, leaving 5 bases of the junction unmatched. The CDR3 has 17 amino acids. The V gene's germline CDR1 is ENHRY and CDR2 SYGVKD. Here the CDR3 DNA reads TGTGCCATCAGTGAGTCGGGAGGGGATAGCTCCTACAATGAGCAGTTCTTC. Protein product: CAISESGGDSSYNEQFF.

The J gene is TRBJ1-1, the V gene TRBV27; a possible D gene is TRBD1 (6 bases). The V end was cut by 3 bases, the J end by 5 bases, with 19 bases between. Germline assignment: CDR1 MNHEY and CDR2 SMNVEV (reference sequence). The CDR3 is 16 amino acids. The CDR3 DNA follows: TGTGCCAGCAGTTTTAAGATGGGGGCGTTGAGTACTGAAGCTTTCTTT. It codes for CASSFKMGALSTEAFF.

The V and J genes are TRBV5-1 and TRBJ1-6, with D maybe TRBD1 (5 bases). This CDR3 region has 15 residues. Trimming took 4 bases from V and 3 from J, leaving 11 bases between them. The germline V gene has CDR1 SGHRS and CDR2 YFSETQ. CDR3 in amino acids: CASSLATDYNSPLHF. The DNA for the CDR3 is TGCGCCAGCAGCCTGGCGACAGACTATAATTCACCCCTCCACTTT.

The rearrangement links TRBV9 to TRBJ2-3; the D gene is possibly TRBD2 (7 bases). Trimming removed 0 bases at V and 4 bases at J, with 12 bases between. The V gene's germline CDR1 is SGDLS and CDR2 YYNGEE. The CDR3 runs to 15 residues. Here the CDR3 DNA reads TGTGCCAGCAGCGTAGAAGGGGGAGGGCCAGATACGCAGTATTTT. Translating gives CASSVEGGGPDTQYF.

V is TRBV5-6 and J is TRBJ2-1; weak D call: TRBD2 (6 bases). The CDR3 covers 16 residues. Germline CDR1 SGHDT, CDR2 YYEEEE. The V end lost 2 bases, the J end lost 7 bases, and 19 bases lay between the germline ends. This CDR3 is CASSFLLGGRLNEQFF. CDR3 coding DNA: TGTGCCAGCAGCTTTCTTTTGGGGGGAAGACTGAATGAGCAGTTCTTC.

The chain is built from TRBV6-5 and TRBJ1-1; 7 bases line up with TRBD1. The CDR3 has 14 amino acids. The V gene's germline CDR1 is MNHEY and CDR2 SVGAGI. With 6 bases clipped from V and 7 bases from J, the junction kept 11 bases outside the gene matches. The CDR3 sequence: CASSWTGSSFEAFF. The DNA of the CDR3 is TGTGCCAGCAGCTGGACAGGCTCAAGCTTTGAAGCTTTCTTT.

The V call is TRBV28, the J call TRBJ1-2; 8 bases agree with TRBD1. V was clipped by 7 bases and J by 4 bases; unmatched bases: 11. Germline CDR1 is MDHEN and CDR2 is SYDVKM. The CDR3 has 15 amino acids. The CDR3 sequence: CASIEEDRVSYGYTF. The CDR3 DNA reads TGTGCCAGCATCGAAGAGGACAGGGTGAGCTATGGCTACACCTTC.

The rearrangement joins TRBV20-1 to TRBJ2-5; no firm D call. Germline loops: CDR1 DFQATT, CDR2 SNEGSKA (reference sequence). This CDR3 spans 11 amino acids. V shed 0 bases and J shed 6 bases, with 5 bases lying between them. The CDR3 loop reads CSARDKQTQYF. CDR3 DNA: TGCAGTGCTAGAGATAAGCAGACCCAGTACTTC.

V usage is TRBV7-9 and J usage is TRBJ2-5, with D possibly TRBD2 on 6 matching bases. The CDR3 length is 14 residues. Trimming removed 3 bases at V and 5 bases at J, with 13 bases between. The germline gives CDR1 SEHNR, CDR2 FQNEAQ (reference sequence). Written as DNA, the CDR3 is TGTGCCAGCAGCTTCGCGGGGCCGGGCGAGACCCAGTACTTC. This gives the protein CASSFAGPGETQYF. The variable domain in full, completed from reference TRBV7-9 and TRBJ2-5, reads DTGVSQNPRHKITKRGQNVTFRCDPISEHNRLYWYRQTLGQGPEFLTYFQNEAQLEKSRLLSDRFSAERPKGSFSTLEIQRTEQGDSAMYLCASSFAGPGETQYFGPGTRLLVL.

This chain connects TRBV16 to TRBJ2-2; no clear D. Germline V gene lookup returns CDR1 KGHSY and CDR2 FQNENV. V gave up 1 base and J gave up 5 bases, with 8 bases separating them. The length of the CDR3 is 14 residues. The CDR3 here is CASSQYSPTGELFF. CDR3 sequence (DNA): TGTGCCAGCAGCCAATACAGCCCGACCGGGGAGCTGTTTTTT.

The chain combines TRBV30 with TRBJ1-6, with D unclear. V was shortened by 5 bases and J by 0 bases, with 8 bases between the two germline ends. Per germline, CDR1 GTSNPN and CDR2 SVGIG (reference sequence). The CDR3 totals 14 residues. The CDR3 sequence: CAWGGLSYNSPLHF. DNA for the CDR3: TGTGCCTGGGGAGGGCTCTCCTATAATTCACCCCTCCACTTT.